The 11 T cell receptor beta chains reported below all come from one sample, sequenced in a study of Ad26.COV2.S vaccination and SARS-CoV-2 variants. Treatment: approximately 18 received Ad26.COV2.S at low or high dose, single or two shots; about five received placebo; per-sample allocation not given. The samples date from day 63 after the first vaccine or placebo injection. The table came from immunoSEQ multiplex PCR; TCRdb's copy has only in-frame clones and leaves some out. The sample gives 410,000 or so clones, 75% to 95% of which show up once; 12% is in the top ten. The sample was peripheral blood, taken in a trial of Ad26.COV2.S vaccine versus placebo. These receptors were collected from a person aged 18-65 years who received the Ad26.COV2.S COVID-19 vaccine or a placebo.

J is TRBJ2-1 and V is TRBV15; 7 nucleotides align to TRBD2. The trim removed 3 bases at V and 6 bases at J, leaving 5 bases unmatched. CDR3 length: 14 residues. Germline V gives CDR1 LNHNV, CDR2 YYDKDF (reference sequence). Here the CDR3 reads CATSRSREGNEQFF. In nucleotides, the CDR3 is TGTGCCACCAGCAGGTCGAGGGAGGGCAATGAGCAGTTCTTC.

V and J are TRBV3-1 (or the pseudogene TRBV3-2) and TRBJ1-5, with 7 bases that match TRBD1. CDR1 LGHDT and CDR2 YNNKEL come from the germline V gene (reference sequence). After removal of 5 bases from V and 7 bases from J, the junction contained 5 bases not matched to a gene. This CDR3 is built from 13 residues. CDR3: CASSTGVEQPQHF. Written as DNA, the CDR3 is TGTGCCAGCAGCACAGGGGTAGAACAGCCCCAGCATTTT.

The DNA for the CDR3 is TGTGCCAGCAGTTTATTGACACAACTTAGCAATCAGCCCCAGCATTTT. Encoded protein: CASSLLTQLSNQPQHF. The rearrangement links TRBV28 to TRBJ1-5; D is unresolved. The V end lost 1 base, the J end lost 0 bases, and 10 bases lay between the germline ends. CDR3 length: 16 amino acids. Per the germline V gene, CDR1 is MDHEN and CDR2 is SYDVKM.

The chain links TRBV21-1 to TRBJ2-1; TRBD2 was called by the table and not checked on the DNA. TRBV21-1 has pseudogene status. The CDR3 length is 15 residues. The chain's CDR3 is CASSASSGTPNEQFF. The CDR3 DNA reads as TGTGCCAGCAGCGCCTCCAGCGGGACCCCCAATGAGCAGTTCTTC.

Comments on this clone: The same CDR3 is also encoded by other DNA sequences in this sample. The V call is TRBV7-2, the J call TRBJ2-1, with D maybe TRBD1 (6 bases). This CDR3 region has 12 residues. Trimming took 5 bases from V and 7 from J, leaving 9 bases between them. Germline-derived CDR1 and CDR2 are SGHTA and FQGNSA. CDR3 in amino acids: CASSSTGNEQFF. The CDR3 DNA follows: TGTGCCAGCAGCAGTACAGGGAATGAGCAGTTCTTC.

The chain links TRBV13 to TRBJ2-7, with D possibly being TRBD1 (6 bases). The germline V gene encodes CDR1 PRHDT and CDR2 FYEKMQ (reference sequence). Trimming removed 0 bases at V and 3 bases at J, with 12 bases between. This CDR3 contains 15 residues. The CDR3 DNA reads as TGTGCCAGCAGCTTAGGTAACAGGGCCTTCTACGAGCAGTACTTC. Translating it yields CASSLGNRAFYEQYF. Complete variable domain (other parts from reference TRBV13 and TRBJ2-7): AAGVIQSPRHLIKEKRETATLKCYPIPRHDTVYWYQQGPGQDPQFLISFYEKMQSDKGSIPDRFSAQQFSDYHSELNMSSLELGDSALYFCASSLGNRAFYEQYFGPGTRLTVT.

The chain joins TRBV9 to TRBJ1-3, with 10 positions matching TRBD1. The CDR3 totals 16 residues. Trimming cost V 3 bases and J 4 bases; bases outside gene matches: 7. Germline CDR1 SGDLS, CDR2 YYNGEE. The CDR3 protein is CASSARQGATGNTIYF. CDR3 coding DNA: TGTGCCAGCAGCGCAAGACAGGGGGCGACGGGAAACACCATATATTTT.

This clone has a single count. The genes are TRBV2 and TRBJ2-2, with D possibly being TRBD1 or TRBD2 (5 bases each). With 8 bases removed from V and 2 bases from J, the gap between germline ends came to 12 bases. Germline loops: CDR1 SNHLY, CDR2 FYNNEI. The CDR3 length is 14 residues. CDR3 DNA sequence: TGTGCCAGCTTGGGGCGGGCCAACACCGGGGAGCTGTTTTTT. This translates into CASLGRANTGELFF.

The rearrangement links TRBV9 to TRBJ2-3; D is possibly TRBD1 or TRBD2 (5 bases each). This CDR3 has 19 amino acids. Germline CDR1 is SGDLS and CDR2 is YYNGEE. V dropped 1 base and J dropped 0 bases, with 21 bases sitting between them. The CDR3 reads CASSVSRDLQVSSTDTQYF. CDR3 bases: TGTGCCAGCAGCGTATCGAGGGACCTCCAGGTTAGCAGCACAGATACGCAGTATTTT.

The J gene is TRBJ2-1, the V gene TRBV7-2; TRBD1 or TRBD2 may be the D gene (7 bases each). Germline V gene lookup returns CDR1 SGHTA and CDR2 FQGNSA. The germline V and J ends were trimmed by 5 bases and 7 bases, with 15 bases remaining between them. CDR3 length equals 14 residues. In DNA form, the CDR3 reads TGTGCCAGCAGCCCCCCAGGGGGGGATAATGAGCAGTTCTTC. This sequence encodes CASSPPGGDNEQFF.

This clone was detected only once. The chain uses TRBV19 and TRBJ2-3; D may be TRBD1 or TRBD2 (5 bases each). The length of the CDR3 is 13 residues. The germline V and J ends were trimmed by 3 bases and 4 bases, with 8 bases remaining between them. Germline CDR1 is LNHDA and CDR2 is SQIVND (reference sequence). The CDR3 protein is CASSIGAPDTQYF. CDR3 DNA: TGTGCCAGTAGTATCGGGGCGCCAGATACGCAGTATTTT.